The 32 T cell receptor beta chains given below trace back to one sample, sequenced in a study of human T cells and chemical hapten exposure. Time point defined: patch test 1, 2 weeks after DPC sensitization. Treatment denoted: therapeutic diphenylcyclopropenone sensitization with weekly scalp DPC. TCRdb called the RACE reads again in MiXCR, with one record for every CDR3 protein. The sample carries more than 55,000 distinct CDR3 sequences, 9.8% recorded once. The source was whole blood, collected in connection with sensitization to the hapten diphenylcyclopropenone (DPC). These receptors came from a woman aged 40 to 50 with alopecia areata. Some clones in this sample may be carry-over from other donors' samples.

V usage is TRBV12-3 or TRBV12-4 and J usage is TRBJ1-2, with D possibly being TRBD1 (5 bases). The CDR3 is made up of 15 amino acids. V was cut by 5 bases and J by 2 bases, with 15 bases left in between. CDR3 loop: CASSLRTSGNYGYTF. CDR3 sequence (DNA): TGTGCCAGCAGTCTAAGGACATCCGGGAACTATGGCTACACCTTC.

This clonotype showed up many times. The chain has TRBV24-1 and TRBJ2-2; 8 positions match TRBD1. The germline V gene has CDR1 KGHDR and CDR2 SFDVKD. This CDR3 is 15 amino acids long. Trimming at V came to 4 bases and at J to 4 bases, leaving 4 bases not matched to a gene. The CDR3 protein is CATSDPGQATGELFF. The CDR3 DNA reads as TGTGCCACCAGTGACCCGGGACAGGCCACCGGGGAGCTGTTTTTT.

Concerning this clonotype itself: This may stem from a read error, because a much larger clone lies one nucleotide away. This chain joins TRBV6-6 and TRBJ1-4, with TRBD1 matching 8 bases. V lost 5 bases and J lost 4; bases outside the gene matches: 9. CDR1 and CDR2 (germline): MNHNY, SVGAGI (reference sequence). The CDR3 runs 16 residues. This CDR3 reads CASSRDRTILNEKLFF. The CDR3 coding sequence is TGTGCCAGCAGTCGGGACAGGACAATCCTTAATGAAAAACTGTTTTTT.

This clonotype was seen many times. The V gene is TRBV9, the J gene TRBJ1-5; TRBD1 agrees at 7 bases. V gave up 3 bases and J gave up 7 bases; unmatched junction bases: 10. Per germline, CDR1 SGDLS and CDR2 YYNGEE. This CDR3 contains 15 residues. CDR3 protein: CASSADRDLTQPQHF. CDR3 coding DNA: TGTGCCAGCAGCGCAGACAGGGACTTGACGCAGCCCCAGCATTTT.

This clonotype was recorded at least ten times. CDR3 nucleotides: TGTGCCATCAGAGACGGGACGACAGGGACTGAAGCTTTCTTT. The encoded protein is CAIRDGTTGTEAFF. The rearrangement uses TRBV10-3 and TRBJ1-1; 7 bases match TRBD1. Germline lookup yields CDR1 ENHRY and CDR2 SYGVKD. The CDR3 sequence is 14 residues long. Germline trimming cut 6 bases from V and 5 bases from J; bases unmatched to any gene: 9.

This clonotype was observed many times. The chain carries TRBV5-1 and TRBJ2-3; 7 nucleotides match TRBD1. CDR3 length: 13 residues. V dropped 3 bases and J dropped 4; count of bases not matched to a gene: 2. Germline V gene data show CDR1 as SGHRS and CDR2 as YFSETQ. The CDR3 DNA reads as TGCGCCAGCAGCTCGGGGACAGCAGATACGCAGTATTTT. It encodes CASSSGTADTQYF.

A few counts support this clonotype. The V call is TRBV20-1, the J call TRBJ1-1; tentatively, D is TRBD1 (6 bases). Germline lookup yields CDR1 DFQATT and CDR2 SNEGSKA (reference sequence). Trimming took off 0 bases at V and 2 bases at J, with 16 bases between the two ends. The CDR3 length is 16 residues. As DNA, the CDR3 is TGCAGTGCTAGAGATTACTTCGCAGGGGTTAACACTGAAGCTTTCTTT. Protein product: CSARDYFAGVNTEAFF.

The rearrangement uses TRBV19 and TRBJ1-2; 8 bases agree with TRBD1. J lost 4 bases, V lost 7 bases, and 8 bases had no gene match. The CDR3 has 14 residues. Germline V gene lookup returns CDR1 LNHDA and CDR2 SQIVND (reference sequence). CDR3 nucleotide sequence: TGTGCCAGTATCGACAGGGGCGTCGGCTATGGCTACACCTTC. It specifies CASIDRGVGYGYTF.

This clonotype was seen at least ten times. In DNA, the CDR3 is TGCAGCGTTGTCCGACCGGACGTCCCCTACAATGAGCAGTTCTTC. It encodes CSVVRPDVPYNEQFF. This chain links TRBV29-1 with TRBJ2-1; D is undetermined. Germline CDR1 SQVTM, CDR2 ANQGSEA. The V and J ends lost 4 bases and 2 bases respectively, with 15 bases between them. CDR3 length: 15 amino acids.

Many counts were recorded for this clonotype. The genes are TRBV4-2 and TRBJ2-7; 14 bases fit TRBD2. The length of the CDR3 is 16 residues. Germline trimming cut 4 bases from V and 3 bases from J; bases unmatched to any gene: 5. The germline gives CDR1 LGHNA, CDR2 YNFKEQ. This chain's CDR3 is CASSPRGLAGGYEQYF. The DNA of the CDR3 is TGTGCCAGCAGCCCCAGAGGACTAGCGGGGGGCTACGAGCAGTACTTC.

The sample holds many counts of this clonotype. The CDR3, as DNA: TGTGCCAGCAGCCAAGATACACTAGCGGGGGGGCGGGAGCAGTTCTTC. Translation: CASSQDTLAGGREQFF. The gene calls are TRBV14 and TRBJ2-1; 13 bases agree with TRBD2. The CDR3 covers 16 residues. Trimming took 0 bases from V and 10 from J; bases not matched to a gene: 6. Germline-derived CDR1 and CDR2 are SGHDN and FVKESK.

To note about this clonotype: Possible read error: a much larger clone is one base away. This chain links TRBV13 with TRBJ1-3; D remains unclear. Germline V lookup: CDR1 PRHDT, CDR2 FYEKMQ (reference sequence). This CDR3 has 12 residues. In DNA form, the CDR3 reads TGTGCCAGCAGCCGCCAAAGAAACACCATGTATTTT. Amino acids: CASSRQRNTMYF.

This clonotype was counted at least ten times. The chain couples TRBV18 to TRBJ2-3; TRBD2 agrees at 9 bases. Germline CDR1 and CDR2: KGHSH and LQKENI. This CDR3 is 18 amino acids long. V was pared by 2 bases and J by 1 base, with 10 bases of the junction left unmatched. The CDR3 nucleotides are TGTGCCAGCTCACCAACCTCTCCGGGACTAGCCGGCACAGATACGCAGTATTTT. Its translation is CASSPTSPGLAGTDTQYF.

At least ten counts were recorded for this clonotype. The CDR3 region has the DNA TGTGCCAGCAGGCCCTCTTGGGGGACCGGGGAGCTGTTTTTT. Translating gives CASRPSWGTGELFF. V and J are TRBV12-3 or TRBV12-4 and TRBJ2-2; perhaps D is TRBD1 or TRBD2 (5 bases each). This CDR3 is 14 amino acids long. The V gene lost 6 bases and the J gene lost 5 bases, with 13 bases spanning the gap.

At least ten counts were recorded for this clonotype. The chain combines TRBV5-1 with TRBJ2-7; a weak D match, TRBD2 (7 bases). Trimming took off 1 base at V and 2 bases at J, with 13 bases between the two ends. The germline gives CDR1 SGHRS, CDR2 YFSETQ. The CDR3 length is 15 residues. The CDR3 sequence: CASSLYSGDTYEQYF. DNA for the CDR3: TGCGCCAGCAGCTTGTACAGCGGGGACACCTACGAGCAGTACTTC.

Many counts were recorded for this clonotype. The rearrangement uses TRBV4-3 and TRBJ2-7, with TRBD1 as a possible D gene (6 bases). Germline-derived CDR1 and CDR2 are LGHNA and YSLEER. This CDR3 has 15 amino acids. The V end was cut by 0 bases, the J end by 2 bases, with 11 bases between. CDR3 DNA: TGCGCCAGCAGCCAAGATATCACAGGGACCTACGAGCAGTACTTC. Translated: CASSQDITGTYEQYF.

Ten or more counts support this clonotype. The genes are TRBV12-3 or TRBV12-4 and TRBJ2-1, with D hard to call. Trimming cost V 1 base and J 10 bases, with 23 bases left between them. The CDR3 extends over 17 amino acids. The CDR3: CASSLVRQAGRVLEQFF. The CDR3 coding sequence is TGTGCCAGCAGTTTAGTAAGACAAGCCGGCCGGGTGTTGGAGCAGTTCTTC.

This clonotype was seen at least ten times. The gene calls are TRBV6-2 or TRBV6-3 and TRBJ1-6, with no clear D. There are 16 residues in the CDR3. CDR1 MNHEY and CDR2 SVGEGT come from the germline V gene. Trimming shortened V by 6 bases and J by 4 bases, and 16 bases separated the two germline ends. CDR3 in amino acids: CASSHGPVGYNSPLHF. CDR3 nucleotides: TGTGCCAGCAGCCATGGACCGGTGGGGTATAATTCACCCCTCCACTTT.

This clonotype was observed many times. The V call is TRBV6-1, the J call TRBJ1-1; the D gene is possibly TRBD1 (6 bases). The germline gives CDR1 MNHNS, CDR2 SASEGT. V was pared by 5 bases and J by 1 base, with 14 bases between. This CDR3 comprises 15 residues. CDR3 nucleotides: TGTGCCAGCAGTAGGACAGCTTATTCGAACACTGAAGCTTTCTTT. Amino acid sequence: CASSRTAYSNTEAFF.

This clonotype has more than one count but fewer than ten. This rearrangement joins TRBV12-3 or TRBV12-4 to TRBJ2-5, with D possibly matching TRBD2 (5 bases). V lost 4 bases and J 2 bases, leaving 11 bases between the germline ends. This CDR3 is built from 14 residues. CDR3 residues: CASSSRLSQETQYF. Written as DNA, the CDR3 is TGTGCCAGCAGTTCCCGACTATCTCAAGAGACCCAGTACTTC.

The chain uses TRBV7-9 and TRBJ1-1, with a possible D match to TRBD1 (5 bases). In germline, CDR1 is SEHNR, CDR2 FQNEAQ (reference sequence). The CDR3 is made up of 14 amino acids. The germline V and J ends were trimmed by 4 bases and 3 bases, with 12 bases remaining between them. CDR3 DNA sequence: TGTGCCAGCAGCTGGGCAGGGTCGGACACTGAAGCTTTCTTT. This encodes CASSWAGSDTEAFF.

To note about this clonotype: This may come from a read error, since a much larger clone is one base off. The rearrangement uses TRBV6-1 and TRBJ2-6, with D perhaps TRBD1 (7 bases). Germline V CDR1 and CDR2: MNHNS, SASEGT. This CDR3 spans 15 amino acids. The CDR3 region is CASSLQGTGANVLSF. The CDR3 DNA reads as TGTGCCAGCAGCTTACAGGGGACTGGGGCCAACGTCCTGAGTTTC.

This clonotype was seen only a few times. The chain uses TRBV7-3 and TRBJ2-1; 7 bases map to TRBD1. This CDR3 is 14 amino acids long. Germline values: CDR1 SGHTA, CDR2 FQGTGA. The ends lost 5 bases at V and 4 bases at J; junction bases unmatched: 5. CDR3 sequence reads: CASSPRQGYNEQFF. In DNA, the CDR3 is TGTGCCAGCAGCCCACGACAGGGTTACAATGAGCAGTTCTTC.

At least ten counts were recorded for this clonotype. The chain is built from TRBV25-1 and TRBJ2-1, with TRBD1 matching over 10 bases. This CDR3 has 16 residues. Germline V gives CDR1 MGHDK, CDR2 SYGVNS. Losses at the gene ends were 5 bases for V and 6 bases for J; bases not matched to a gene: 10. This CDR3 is CASSLPTGGLSNEQFF. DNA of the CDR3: TGTGCCAGCAGTCTCCCGACAGGGGGCCTAAGCAATGAGCAGTTCTTC. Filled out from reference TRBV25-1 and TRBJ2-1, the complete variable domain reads EADIYQTPRYLVIGTGKKITLECSQTMGHDKMYWYQQDPGMELHLIHYSYGVNSTEKGDLSSESTVSRIRTEHFPLTLESARPSHTSQYLCASSLPTGGLSNEQFFGPGTRLTVL.

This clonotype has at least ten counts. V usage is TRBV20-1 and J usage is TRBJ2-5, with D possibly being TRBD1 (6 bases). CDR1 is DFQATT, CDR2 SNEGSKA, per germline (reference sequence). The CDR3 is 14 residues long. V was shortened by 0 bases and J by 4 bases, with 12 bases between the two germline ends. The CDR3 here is CSARDVRGGETQYF. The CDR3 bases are TGCAGTGCTAGAGATGTGAGAGGGGGAGAGACCCAGTACTTC.

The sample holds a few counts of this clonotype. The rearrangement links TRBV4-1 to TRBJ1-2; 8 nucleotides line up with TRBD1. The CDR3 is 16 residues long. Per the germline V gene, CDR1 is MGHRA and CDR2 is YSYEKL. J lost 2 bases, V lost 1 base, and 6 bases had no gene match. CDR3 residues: CASSQALGTGNYGYTF. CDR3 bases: TGCGCCAGCAGCCAAGCTCTGGGGACAGGAAACTATGGCTACACCTTC.

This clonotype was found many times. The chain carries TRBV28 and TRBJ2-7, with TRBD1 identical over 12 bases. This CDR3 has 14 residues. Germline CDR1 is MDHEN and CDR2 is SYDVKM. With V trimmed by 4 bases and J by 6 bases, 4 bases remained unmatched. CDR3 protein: CASSSGTGGGEQYF. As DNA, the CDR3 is TGTGCCAGCAGTTCAGGGACAGGGGGCGGCGAGCAGTACTTC.

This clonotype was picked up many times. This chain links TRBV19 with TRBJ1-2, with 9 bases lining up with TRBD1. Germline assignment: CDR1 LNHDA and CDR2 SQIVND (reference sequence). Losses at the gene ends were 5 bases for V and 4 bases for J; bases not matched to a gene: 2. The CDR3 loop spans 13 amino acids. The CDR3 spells CASSVDRGYGYTF. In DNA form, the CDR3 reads TGTGCCAGTAGTGTGGACAGGGGCTATGGCTACACCTTC.

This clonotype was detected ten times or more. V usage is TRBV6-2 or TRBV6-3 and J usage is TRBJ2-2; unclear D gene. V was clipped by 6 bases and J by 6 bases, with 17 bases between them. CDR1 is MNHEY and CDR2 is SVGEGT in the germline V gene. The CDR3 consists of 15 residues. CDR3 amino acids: CASRRPRTTAGELFF. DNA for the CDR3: TGTGCCAGCAGACGCCCCCGGACGACGGCCGGGGAGCTGTTTTTT.

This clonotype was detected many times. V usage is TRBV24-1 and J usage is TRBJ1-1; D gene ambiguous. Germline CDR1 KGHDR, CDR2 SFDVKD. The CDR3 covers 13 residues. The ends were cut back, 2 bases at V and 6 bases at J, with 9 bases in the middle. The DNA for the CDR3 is TGTGCCACCAGTGATTCGCGTACCCCTGAAGCTTTCTTT. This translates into CATSDSRTPEAFF.

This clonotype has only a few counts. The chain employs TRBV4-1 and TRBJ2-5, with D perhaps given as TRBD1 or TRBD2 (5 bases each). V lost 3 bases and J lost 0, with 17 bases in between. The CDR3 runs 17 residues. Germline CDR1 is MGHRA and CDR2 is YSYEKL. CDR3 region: CASSQEKRGVHQETQYF. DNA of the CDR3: TGCGCCAGCAGCCAGGAAAAGAGAGGGGTGCACCAAGAGACCCAGTACTTC.

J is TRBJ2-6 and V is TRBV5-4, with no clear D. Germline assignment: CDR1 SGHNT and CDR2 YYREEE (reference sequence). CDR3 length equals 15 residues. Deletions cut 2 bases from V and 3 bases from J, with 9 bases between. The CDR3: CASSLGLSGANVLTF. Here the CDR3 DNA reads TGTGCCAGCAGCTTAGGGCTAAGTGGGGCCAACGTCCTGACTTTC.